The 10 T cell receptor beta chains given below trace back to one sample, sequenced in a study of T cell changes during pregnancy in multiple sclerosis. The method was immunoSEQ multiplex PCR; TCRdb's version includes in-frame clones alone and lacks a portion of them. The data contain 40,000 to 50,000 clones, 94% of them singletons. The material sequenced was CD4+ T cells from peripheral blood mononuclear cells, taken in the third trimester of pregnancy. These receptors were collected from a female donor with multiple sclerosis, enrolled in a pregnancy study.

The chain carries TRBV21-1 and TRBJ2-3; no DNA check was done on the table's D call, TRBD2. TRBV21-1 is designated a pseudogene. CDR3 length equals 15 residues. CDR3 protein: CASSPITSGTDTQYF. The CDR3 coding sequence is TGTGCCAGCAGCCCAATCACTAGCGGCACAGATACGCAGTATTTT.

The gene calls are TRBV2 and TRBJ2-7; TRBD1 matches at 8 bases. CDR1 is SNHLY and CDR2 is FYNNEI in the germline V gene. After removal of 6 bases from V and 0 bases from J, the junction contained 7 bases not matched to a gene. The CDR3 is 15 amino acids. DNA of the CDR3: TGTGCCAGCAGAGAGAGGACAGGGCTCTCCTACGAGCAGTACTTC. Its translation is CASRERTGLSYEQYF. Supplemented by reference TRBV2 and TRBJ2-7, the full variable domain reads EPEVTQTPSHQVTQMGQEVILRCVPISNHLYFYWYRQILGQKVEFLVSFYNNEISEKSEIFDDQFSVERPDGSNFTLKIRSTKLEDSAMYFCASRERTGLSYEQYFGPGTRLTVT.

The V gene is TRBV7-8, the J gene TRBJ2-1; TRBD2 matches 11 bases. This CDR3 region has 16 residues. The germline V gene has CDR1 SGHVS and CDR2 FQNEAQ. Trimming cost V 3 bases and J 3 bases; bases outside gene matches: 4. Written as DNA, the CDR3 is TGTGCCAGCAGCTTGGGACTAGCGGACGACTACAATGAGCAGTTCTTC. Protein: CASSLGLADDYNEQFF.

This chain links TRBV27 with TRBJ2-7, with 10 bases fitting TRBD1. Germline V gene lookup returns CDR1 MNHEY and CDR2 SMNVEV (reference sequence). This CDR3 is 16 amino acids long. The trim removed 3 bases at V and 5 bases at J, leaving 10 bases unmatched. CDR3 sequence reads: CASSLGTGAKVHEQYF. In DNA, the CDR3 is TGTGCCAGCAGTTTGGGGACAGGGGCTAAAGTCCACGAGCAGTACTTC.

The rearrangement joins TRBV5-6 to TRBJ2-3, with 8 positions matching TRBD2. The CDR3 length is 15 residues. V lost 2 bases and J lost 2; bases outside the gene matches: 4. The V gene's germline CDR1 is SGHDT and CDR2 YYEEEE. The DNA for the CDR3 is TGTGCCAGCAGCTTTGGGACTAGGCTCACAGATACGCAGTATTTT. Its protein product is CASSFGTRLTDTQYF.

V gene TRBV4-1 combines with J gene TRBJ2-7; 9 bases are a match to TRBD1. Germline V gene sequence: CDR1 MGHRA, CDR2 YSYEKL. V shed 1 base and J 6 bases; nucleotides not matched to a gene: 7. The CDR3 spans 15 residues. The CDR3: CASSQGRQGGSEQYF. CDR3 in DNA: TGCGCCAGCAGCCAAGGGAGACAGGGGGGAAGCGAGCAGTACTTC.

CDR3 DNA: TGTGCCATCAGGAAGGACAGTCTTATGAATGAGCAGTTCTTC. Encoded protein: CAIRKDSLMNEQFF. The chain joins TRBV10-3 to TRBJ2-1, with D perhaps matching TRBD1 (6 bases). The CDR3 is 14 residues long. Germline V gene data show CDR1 as ENHRY and CDR2 as SYGVKD. Deletions cut 6 bases from V and 7 bases from J, with 16 bases between.

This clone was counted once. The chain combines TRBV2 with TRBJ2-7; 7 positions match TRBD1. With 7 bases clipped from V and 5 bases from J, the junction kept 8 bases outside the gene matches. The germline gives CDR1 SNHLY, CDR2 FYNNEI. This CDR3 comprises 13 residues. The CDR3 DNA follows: TGTGCCAGCAAAATGACAGGGACGCACGAGCAGTACTTC. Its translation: CASKMTGTHEQYF.

DNA for the CDR3: TGTGCCAGCAGTTATAGAGCGGGATACAATGAGCAGTTCTTC. Its protein is CASSYRAGYNEQFF. This rearrangement joins TRBV28 to TRBJ2-1; 7 nucleotides align to TRBD2. The germline gives CDR1 MDHEN, CDR2 SYDVKM. The CDR3 spans 14 residues. Unmatched junction bases numbered 4, after V lost 4 bases and J lost 4 bases.

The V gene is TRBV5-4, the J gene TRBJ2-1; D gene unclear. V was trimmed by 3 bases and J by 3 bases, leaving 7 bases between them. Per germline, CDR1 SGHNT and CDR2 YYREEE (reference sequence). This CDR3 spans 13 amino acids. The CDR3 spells CASSSGFYNEQFF. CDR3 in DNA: TGTGCCAGCAGCTCAGGATTCTACAATGAGCAGTTCTTC.